The clone carrying this T cell receptor (delta chain) was seen a handful of times. The entry originates in a study of gamma-delta T cells after stem cell transplantation. TCRdb re-processed the RT-PCR reads via CATT. Altogether about 14,000 delta-chain clones are present, approximately 8.5% being singletons, with the ten largest covering around 60%. Sequencing was performed on gamma-delta T cells. The origin of this receptor is a human donor. It is not recorded whose cells these are; they may come from a transplant donor.

The CDR3 loop is CALGELSYTLRRGDTRGKLIF. The CDR3, as DNA: TGTGCTCTTGGGGAACTTTCCTACACCCTCCGACGGGGGGATACGAGGGGTAAACTCATCTTT. This chain links TRDV1 with TRDJ1; 10 positions agree with TRDD3. The CDR3 contains 21 residues. Germline assignment: CDR1 TSWWSYY and CDR2 QGS. The V and J ends lost 0 bases and 7 bases, in that order; junction bases with no gene match: 23.